These 27 T cell receptor beta chains were sequenced from one sample in a study of blood T cell repertoires in COVID-19. The data were produced by immunoSEQ multiplex PCR, yet TCRdb's version contains in-frame clones alone and is incomplete. The sample has about 210,000 clones; around 82% are singletons. Sequencing was carried out using peripheral blood. These receptors were obtained from a woman between 65 and 79 years old with acute or convalescent COVID-19.

The CDR3 protein is CATRLAGNTQYF. CDR3 DNA sequence: TGTGCCACTCGACTAGCGGGGAATACGCAGTATTTT. This sequence joins TRBV6-5 and TRBJ2-3; 11 bases line up with TRBD2. Unmatched junction bases numbered 4, after V lost 10 bases and J lost 7 bases. This CDR3 region has 12 residues. CDR1 and CDR2 (germline): MNHEY, SVGAGI.

The V gene is TRBV5-6, the J gene TRBJ2-5; D not certain. Per the germline V gene, CDR1 is SGHDT and CDR2 is YYEEEE. The CDR3 has 14 amino acids. Trimming removed 3 bases at V and 7 bases at J, with 16 bases between. For the CDR3, the DNA is TGTGCCAGCAGCTCTAGTCTAAGTGAAGGGACCCAGTACTTC. This gives the protein CASSSSLSEGTQYF.

The table lists this clone with a few counts. The chain combines TRBV10-3 with TRBJ2-7; D gene unclear. The CDR3 loop spans 13 amino acids. The V gene lost 7 bases and the J gene lost 3 bases, with 13 bases spanning the gap. Looked up from germline, CDR1 is ENHRY and CDR2 is SYGVKD. DNA of the CDR3: TGTGCCATCAAACACCCAACCCACTACGAGCAGTACTTC. This gives the protein CAIKHPTHYEQYF.

CDR3 loop: CAIRDSLPTDTQYF. For the CDR3, the DNA is TGTGCCATCAGGGACTCCCTCCCCACAGATACGCAGTATTTT. The chain is built from TRBV10-3 and TRBJ2-3; tentatively, D is TRBD2 (5 bases). The germline CDR1 and CDR2 sequences are ENHRY and SYGVKD. The V and J ends lost 6 bases and 2 bases respectively, with 12 bases between them. The CDR3 consists of 14 residues.

The chain joins TRBV24-1 to TRBJ1-2; 7 bases agree with TRBD1. From germline, CDR1 is KGHDR and CDR2 SFDVKD. The CDR3 length is 12 residues. J lost 4 bases, V lost 6 bases, and 1 base had no gene match. CDR3 bases: TGTGCCACCAGTCCAGGGGGCTATGGCTACACCTTC. Translating gives CATSPGGYGYTF.

The chain recombines TRBV7-8 with TRBJ2-5; 11 nucleotides align to TRBD2. Looked up from germline, CDR1 is SGHVS and CDR2 is FQNEAQ. After removal of 2 bases from V and 5 bases from J, the junction contained 10 bases not matched to a gene. This CDR3 comprises 17 residues. In DNA form, the CDR3 reads TGTGCCAGCAGCTTATTCGTAGCGGGGGGGTCGCGGGAGACCCAGTACTTC. Protein: CASSLFVAGGSRETQYF.

V usage is TRBV4-1 and J usage is TRBJ2-5; D gene ambiguous. Germline CDR1 and CDR2: MGHRA and YSYEKL. The CDR3 spans 14 residues. V was shortened by 0 bases and J by 5 bases, with 10 bases between the two germline ends. CDR3 region: CASSQDAIGETQYF. The DNA for the CDR3 is TGCGCCAGCAGCCAAGATGCCATCGGGGAGACCCAGTACTTC.

The chain links TRBV24-1 to TRBJ2-5; 8 bases are a match to TRBD2. The germline gives CDR1 KGHDR, CDR2 SFDVKD. The CDR3 contains 12 residues. Trimming at V came to 7 bases and at J to 9 bases, leaving 6 bases not matched to a gene. CDR3: CATSSGGRAQYF. CDR3 nucleotides: TGTGCCACCAGCAGCGGGGGAAGGGCCCAGTACTTC.

V and J are TRBV15 and TRBJ2-7; possibly TRBD1 for D (6 bases). Germline CDR1 and CDR2: LNHNV and YYDKDF (reference sequence). This CDR3 spans 13 amino acids. V lost 5 bases to trimming and J lost 3 bases, with 11 bases between them. The CDR3 region is CATSHEQGYEQYF. CDR3 DNA: TGTGCCACCAGCCACGAACAGGGCTACGAGCAGTACTTC.

This chain connects TRBV6-5 to TRBJ2-3; D remains ambiguous. V shed 2 bases and J shed 5 bases, with 8 bases lying between them. This CDR3 region has 13 residues. Looked up from germline, CDR1 is MNHEY and CDR2 is SVGAGI. This CDR3 is CASSYPTRDTQYF. The CDR3 nucleotides are TGTGCCAGCAGTTACCCGACAAGAGATACGCAGTATTTT.

The V and J genes are TRBV2 and TRBJ2-4; D call uncertain. The germline gives CDR1 SNHLY, CDR2 FYNNEI. V lost 2 bases, J lost 0 bases, and 8 bases lay in between. This CDR3 contains 15 residues. The CDR3 bases are TGTGCCAGCAGTGAACTGGCCCTAGCCAAAAACATTCAGTACTTC. This gives the protein CASSELALAKNIQYF.

In the case of this clone: One end of the junction is discordant with germline, which a read error may explain. The chain carries TRBV18 and TRBJ1-1; possible D gene TRBD1, 6 bases. The germline gives CDR1 KGHSH, CDR2 LQKENI. This CDR3 is 14 amino acids long. The DNA for the CDR3 is TGTGCCGGCTCTCCTGGGGGCGCGGAGACTGAAGCTTTCTTT. This codes for CAGSPGGAETEAFF.

V usage is TRBV24-1 and J usage is TRBJ2-1, with a possible D match to TRBD2 (5 bases). V was cut by 4 bases and J by 7 bases, with 13 bases left in between. In germline, CDR1 is KGHDR, CDR2 SFDVKD. CDR3 length equals 14 residues. The CDR3, as DNA: TGTGCCACCAGTGACCGAATTGGACTTAATGAGCAGTTCTTC. Its protein product is CATSDRIGLNEQFF.

This chain connects TRBV18 to TRBJ2-5, with TRBD1 matching 10 bases. CDR3 size: 14 residues. V shed 2 bases, J shed 5 bases, and the junction held 2 bases outside the gene matches. CDR1 and CDR2 (germline): KGHSH, LQKENI. The CDR3 coding sequence is TGTGCCAGCTCACCAACGGGACAGGGGGAGACCCAGTACTTC. Translation: CASSPTGQGETQYF.

The chain recombines TRBV10-3 with TRBJ2-5; no reliable D call. Deletions cut 0 bases from V and 1 base from J, with 6 bases between. From germline, CDR1 is ENHRY and CDR2 SYGVKD. This CDR3 contains 14 residues. For the CDR3, the DNA is TGTGCCATCAGTGAGTCGAACAGCCAAGAGACCCAGTACTTC. Its protein product is CAISESNSQETQYF.

This chain joins TRBV3-1 (or the pseudogene TRBV3-2) and TRBJ2-5; 10 nucleotides align to TRBD2. The CDR3 is made up of 15 amino acids. Germline CDR1 and CDR2: LGHDT and YNNKEL (reference sequence). V lost 4 bases, J lost 7 bases, and 9 bases stayed unmatched. The CDR3 DNA is TGTGCCAGCAGCCCGAGCGGGGGGGCCTCTGGGACCCAGTACTTC. Translating it yields CASSPSGGASGTQYF.

The chain links TRBV5-1 to TRBJ2-3, with D uncertain. Looked up from germline, CDR1 is SGHRS and CDR2 is YFSETQ. V was trimmed by 5 bases and J by 3 bases, leaving 16 bases between them. The CDR3 is 15 residues long. Here the CDR3 DNA reads TGCGCCAGCAGACAGACGGTTCCTCAGACAGATACGCAGTATTTT. Protein product: CASRQTVPQTDTQYF.

The genes are TRBV12-3 or TRBV12-4 and TRBJ2-1; D remains ambiguous. Trimming pared 1 base from V and 8 bases from J, leaving 9 bases between. The CDR3 spans 13 residues. CDR3 residues: CASSLVGWDEQFF. In DNA form, the CDR3 reads TGTGCCAGCAGTTTAGTGGGCTGGGATGAGCAGTTCTTC.

The J gene is TRBJ1-5, the V gene TRBV6-5; 7 nucleotides line up with TRBD1. Germline values: CDR1 MNHEY, CDR2 SVGAGI. This CDR3 is built from 14 residues. The J segment lost 1 base and the V segment lost 5 bases, leaving 2 bases of the junction unmatched. CDR3 DNA: TGTGCCAGCAGTCCGGACAGGAGCAATCAGCCCCAGCATTTT. Residues: CASSPDRSNQPQHF.

The V gene is TRBV11-2, the J gene TRBJ2-3; TRBD1 might be the D (5 bases). Germline V CDR1 and CDR2: SGHAT, FQNNGV. CDR3 length: 13 amino acids. Trimming shortened V by 4 bases and J by 4 bases, and 9 bases separated the two germline ends. CDR3 sequence (DNA): TGTGCCAGCAGCTCCCTCAGGGCAGATACGCAGTATTTT. Translated: CASSSLRADTQYF.

The gene calls are TRBV19 and TRBJ2-3; 9 positions agree with TRBD2. CDR3 length: 14 amino acids. Germline V gene sequence: CDR1 LNHDA, CDR2 SQIVND (reference sequence). V gave up 7 bases and J gave up 4 bases; unmatched junction bases: 6. The CDR3: CASNYGGGADTQYF. The CDR3 DNA reads as TGTGCCAGTAATTACGGCGGGGGGGCAGATACGCAGTATTTT.

There are a few counts of this clone. The chain is built from TRBV30 and TRBJ2-5, with D unclear. With 5 bases removed from V and 2 bases from J, the gap between germline ends came to 6 bases. CDR3 length: 11 residues. Per the germline V gene, CDR1 is GTSNPN and CDR2 is SVGIG (reference sequence). CDR3 nucleotide sequence: TGTGCCTGGGAGGCGCAAGAGACCCAGTACTTC. Translated: CAWEAQETQYF.

This chain joins TRBV5-1 and TRBJ1-1, with D unclear. The V gene lost 5 bases and the J gene lost 0 bases, with 11 bases spanning the gap. The CDR3 has 14 residues. From germline, CDR1 is SGHRS and CDR2 YFSETQ. The chain's CDR3 is CASSYYNMNTEAFF. In DNA, the CDR3 is TGCGCCAGCAGTTACTATAATATGAACACTGAAGCTTTCTTT.

This clone ranks as medium-sized. V and J are TRBV18 and TRBJ1-2; 9 bases line up with TRBD1. V dropped 4 bases and J dropped 4; count of bases not matched to a gene: 7. Germline CDR1 reads KGHSH; CDR2 reads LQKENI. The CDR3 is 15 amino acids. CDR3 DNA sequence: TGTGCCAGCTCACTTCGACAGGGGGAGGGCTATGGCTACACCTTC. This translates into CASSLRQGEGYGYTF.

The chain has TRBV6-5 and TRBJ1-1; 7 nucleotides match TRBD1. CDR3 length: 14 amino acids. CDR1 and CDR2 (germline): MNHEY, SVGAGI. Germline trimming cut 11 bases from V and 0 bases from J; bases unmatched to any gene: 9. The CDR3 DNA reads as TGTGCCCTTCGCGGGACAGCCATGAACACTGAAGCTTTCTTT. Protein product: CALRGTAMNTEAFF.

The rearrangement uses TRBV12-3 or TRBV12-4 and TRBJ1-5; D is uncertain. Trimming removed 7 bases at V and 3 bases at J, with 10 bases between. The CDR3 totals 13 residues. The CDR3 region is CASTYSLNQPQHF. DNA of the CDR3: TGTGCCAGCACTTATAGCCTCAATCAGCCCCAGCATTTT.

The genes are TRBV2 and TRBJ1-5; tentative D call: TRBD1 (6 bases). Trimming pared 2 bases from V and 2 bases from J, leaving 13 bases between. Germline lookup yields CDR1 SNHLY and CDR2 FYNNEI. The CDR3 is 16 residues long. The CDR3 DNA follows: TGTGCCAGCAGTGAACGGGCAGGGGTCGGCAATCAGCCCCAGCATTTT. Translating it yields CASSERAGVGNQPQHF.